The 15 T cell receptor beta chains listed next were all sequenced from one sample in a study of identical twins. TCRdb independently ran MiXCR on the 5' RACE reads; one entry per CDR3 protein. The sample lists nearly 650,000 distinct CDR3 sequences; just over 7% were seen once. The data also belong to a second study, concerning yellow fever vaccine responses in identical twins.

What was sequenced was PBMCs. The receptors were sampled from a woman aged 18-29 years in good health.

This clonotype showed up many times. The rearrangement links TRBV6-1 to TRBJ1-5, with D maybe TRBD1 (5 bases). Between the trimmed V and J ends, which lost 6 bases and 2 bases, there was a span of 11 bases. The CDR3 is made up of 14 amino acids. The germline V gene encodes CDR1 MNHNS and CDR2 SASEGT. DNA for the CDR3: TGTGCCAGCAGGTTCGGACAAGGCAATCAGCCCCAGCATTTT. Translating it yields CASRFGQGNQPQHF.

The J gene is TRBJ2-2, the V gene TRBV6-4; TRBD1 or TRBD2 may be the D gene (7 bases each). CDR1 and CDR2 (germline): MRHNA, SNTAGT. The CDR3 length is 15 residues. The ends were cut back, 7 bases at V and 2 bases at J, with 14 bases in the middle. The CDR3 reads CASKREGANTGELFF. For the CDR3, the DNA is TGTGCCAGCAAGAGGGAGGGGGCTAACACCGGGGAGCTGTTTTTT.

This chain joins TRBV11-2 and TRBJ2-3; TRBD2 agrees at 7 bases. The CDR3 is 18 residues long. The V and J ends lost 5 bases and 2 bases, in that order; junction bases with no gene match: 16. Germline V CDR1 and CDR2: SGHAT, FQNNGV. The CDR3 DNA sequence: TGTGCCAGCAGCCCCCGTCCGGGGACTAAAAAAAACACAGATACGCAGTATTTT. Its translation is CASSPRPGTKKNTDTQYF.

The rearrangement uses TRBV12-3 or TRBV12-4 and TRBJ2-3; D perhaps matches TRBD1 (6 bases). V lost 2 bases and J 0 bases, leaving 18 bases between the germline ends. This CDR3 spans 18 amino acids. In nucleotides, the CDR3 is TGTGCCAGCAGTTTATTTGGCAGGGGCAGAGCTAGCACAGATACGCAGTATTTT. Its translation is CASSLFGRGRASTDTQYF.

At least ten counts were recorded for this clonotype. The V call is TRBV2, the J call TRBJ1-3; TRBD1 is a possible D gene (5 bases). Looked up from germline, CDR1 is SNHLY and CDR2 is FYNNEI. V was cut by 6 bases and J by 1 base, with 16 bases left in between. This CDR3 region has 16 residues. The CDR3 bases are TGTGCCAGCAGCCCCGAGCAGGGAACATCTGGAAACACCATATATTTT. Protein: CASSPEQGTSGNTIYF. Using reference TRBV2 and TRBJ1-3 for the parts outside the CDR3, the full variable domain is EPEVTQTPSHQVTQMGQEVILRCVPISNHLYFYWYRQILGQKVEFLVSFYNNEISEKSEIFDDQFSVERPDGSNFTLKIRSTKLEDSAMYFCASSPEQGTSGNTIYFGEGSWLTVV.

The chain carries TRBV20-1 and TRBJ2-3; 7 bases line up with TRBD2. The CDR3 is 15 amino acids. Germline V gene lookup returns CDR1 DFQATT and CDR2 SNEGSKA (reference sequence). V lost 3 bases, J lost 2 bases, and 8 bases stayed unmatched. CDR3 in amino acids: CSASDGGGNTDTQYF. CDR3 nucleotide sequence: TGCAGTGCTAGTGATGGGGGAGGGAACACAGATACGCAGTATTTT.

At least ten counts were recorded for this clonotype. The V gene is TRBV11-1, the J gene TRBJ1-2, with TRBD1 matching over 9 bases. Germline loops: CDR1 SGHAT, CDR2 FQDESV (reference sequence). The CDR3 is 18 residues long. Losses at the gene ends were 5 bases for V and 0 bases for J; bases not matched to a gene: 13. CDR3 loop: CASSKKPGQGLPNYGYTF. In nucleotides, the CDR3 is TGTGCCAGCAGCAAAAAACCGGGACAGGGACTTCCTAACTATGGCTACACCTTC.

The chain links TRBV9 to TRBJ1-2, with TRBD1 identical over 8 bases. CDR1 is SGDLS and CDR2 is YYNGEE in the germline V gene. J was trimmed by 3 bases and V by 2 bases; bases with no gene match: 15. This CDR3 spans 18 amino acids. The CDR3: CASSVDRDTLREDYGYTF. As DNA, the CDR3 is TGTGCCAGCAGCGTGGACAGGGACACCTTAAGAGAGGACTATGGCTACACCTTC.

This clonotype appeared a few times. The gene calls are TRBV20-1 and TRBJ2-7, with 13 bases identical to TRBD2. This CDR3 has 17 amino acids. J lost 0 bases, V lost 1 base, and 6 bases had no gene match. Germline CDR1 reads DFQATT; CDR2 reads SNEGSKA (reference sequence). The CDR3 is CSARAGTSGASSYEQYV. The CDR3, as DNA: TGCAGTGCTAGAGCCGGGACTAGCGGGGCCAGCTCCTACGAGCAGTACGTC.

This clonotype was counted at least ten times. The V call is TRBV5-1, the J call TRBJ2-1; no firm D call. This CDR3 has 12 residues. Looked up from germline, CDR1 is SGHRS and CDR2 is YFSETQ. V was trimmed by 1 base and J by 8 bases, leaving 7 bases between them. The CDR3 reads CASSLLDDEQFF. CDR3 sequence (DNA): TGCGCCAGCAGCTTGTTAGACGATGAGCAGTTCTTC.

The chain's CDR3 is CAGEGVYTGELFF. CDR3 DNA sequence: TGTGCCGGAGAAGGGGTATACACCGGGGAGCTGTTTTTT. The rearrangement uses TRBV6-1 and TRBJ2-2, with D possibly matching TRBD1 (5 bases). CDR1 is MNHNS and CDR2 is SASEGT in the germline V gene. Deletions cut 11 bases from V and 3 bases from J, with 13 bases between. This CDR3 is 13 amino acids long.

This clonotype showed up just a few times. An end of the junction differs from the germline gene, which may be a read error. The V and J genes are TRBV3-1 and TRBJ2-2, with a weak D call TRBD1 (5 bases). The CDR3 covers 12 residues. From germline, CDR1 is LGHDT and CDR2 YNNKEL (reference sequence). CDR3 region: CASTQAGGELFF. The CDR3 DNA sequence: TGTGCCAGCACCCAAGCAGGGGGGGAGCTGTTTTTT.

This clonotype was observed a few times. The chain carries TRBV20-1 and TRBJ1-1; D may be TRBD1 (5 bases). With 3 bases removed from V and 3 bases from J, the gap between germline ends came to 11 bases. Germline V gene sequence: CDR1 DFQATT, CDR2 SNEGSKA (reference sequence). The CDR3 is 13 amino acids. Here the CDR3 reads CSASPRGYTEAFF. In nucleotides, the CDR3 is TGCAGTGCTAGCCCCCGGGGGTACACTGAAGCTTTCTTT.

This clonotype was counted many times. J is TRBJ1-2 and V is TRBV10-3; D unresolved. CDR3 length equals 15 residues. Trimming stripped 7 bases from V and 2 bases from J, with 17 bases between. Germline V gives CDR1 ENHRY, CDR2 SYGVKD. The CDR3 DNA follows: TGTGCCATCACCCAAAATGAACGGGGAAACTATGGCTACACCTTC. This sequence encodes CAITQNERGNYGYTF.

A few counts support this clonotype. The chain links TRBV24-1 to TRBJ2-2; D might be TRBD2 (6 bases). This CDR3 region has 14 residues. The V gene's germline CDR1 is KGHDR and CDR2 SFDVKD. The V and J ends lost 10 bases and 4 bases respectively, with 15 bases between them. This CDR3 is CATQDGGITGELFF. The CDR3 bases are TGTGCCACTCAGGACGGGGGAATCACCGGGGAGCTGTTTTTT.